This TCR beta chain derives from a study of blood T cell repertoires in COVID-19. Membership in each cohort depended on participant-reported clinical history. The recovered donors of Cohort 3 showed two negative PCRs, clearance, or symptom resolution. Authors' processing steps: Amplification from reference gene primers served as the basis for estimated nucleated cell counts. Sequencing was performed with immunoSEQ multiplex PCR; in TCRdb, only in-frame clones are kept and a portion is missing. V and J calls and clone size are given by that table; D and trimming were obtained from the DNA. The repertoire includes around 430,000 clones, around nine tenths of them detected once, and 10% sits in the top ten. This clonotype was obtained from a woman aged 45-65 years who had recovered from COVID-19. The sample consisted of PBMCs or T cells enriched from blood (not recorded which).

This chain's CDR3 is CASRPTLASSYEQYF. In nucleotides, the CDR3 is TGTGCCAGCAGACCAACGTTAGCGAGCTCCTACGAGCAGTACTTC. V usage is TRBV4-2 and J usage is TRBJ2-7; a weak D match, TRBD2 (5 bases). CDR3 size: 15 residues. Germline lookup yields CDR1 LGHNA and CDR2 YNFKEQ. Trimming took 6 bases from V and 0 from J, leaving 15 bases between them.